This TCR beta chain was obtained from a study of T cell changes during pregnancy in multiple sclerosis. Germline V gene sequence: CDR1 SGHNT, CDR2 YENEEA. CDR3 length equals 16 residues. Trimming removed 5 bases from V and 5 bases from J; junction bases left unmatched: 8. Assay used: immunoSEQ multiplex PCR; TCRdb lists only in-frame clones, some missing. Of 90,000 to 120,000 clones in the sample, around 93% were seen once. The J gene is TRBJ1-4, the V gene TRBV11-3, with 10 positions matching TRBD1. The origin of this receptor is a female donor in good health, enrolled as a control in a pregnancy study. The sample here was peripheral blood, taken in the third trimester of pregnancy. CDR3 DNA: TGTGCCAGCAGCGGGCGACAGGGGGCAGAAAATGAAAAACTGTTTTTT. Translation: CASSGRQGAENEKLFF.